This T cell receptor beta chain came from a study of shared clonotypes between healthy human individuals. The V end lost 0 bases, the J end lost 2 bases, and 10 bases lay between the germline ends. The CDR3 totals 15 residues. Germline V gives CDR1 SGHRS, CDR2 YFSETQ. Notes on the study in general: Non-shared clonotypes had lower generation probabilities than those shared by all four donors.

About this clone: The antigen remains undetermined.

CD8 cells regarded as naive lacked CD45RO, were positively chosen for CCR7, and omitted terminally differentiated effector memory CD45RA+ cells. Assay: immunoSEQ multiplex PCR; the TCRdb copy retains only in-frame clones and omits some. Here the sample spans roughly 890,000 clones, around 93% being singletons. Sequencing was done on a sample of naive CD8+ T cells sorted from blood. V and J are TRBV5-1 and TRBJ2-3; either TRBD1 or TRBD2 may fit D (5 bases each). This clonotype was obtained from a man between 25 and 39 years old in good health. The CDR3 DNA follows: TGCGCCAGCAGCTTGGCTGTGGGGGACACAGATACGCAGTATTTT. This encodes CASSLAVGDTDTQYF.